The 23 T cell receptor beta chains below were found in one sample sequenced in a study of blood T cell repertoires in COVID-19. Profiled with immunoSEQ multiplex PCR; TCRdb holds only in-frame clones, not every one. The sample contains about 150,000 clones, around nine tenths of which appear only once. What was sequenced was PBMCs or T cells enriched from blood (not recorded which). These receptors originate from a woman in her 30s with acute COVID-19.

The CDR3 DNA sequence: TGCGCCAGCAGCTTGGTAGGCGGAAATTCACCCCTCCACTTT. It encodes CASSLVGGNSPLHF. The J gene is TRBJ1-6, the V gene TRBV5-1; D is ambiguous. Germline CDR1 is SGHRS and CDR2 is YFSETQ. CDR3 size: 14 residues. The germline V and J ends were trimmed by 0 bases and 7 bases, with 8 bases remaining between them.

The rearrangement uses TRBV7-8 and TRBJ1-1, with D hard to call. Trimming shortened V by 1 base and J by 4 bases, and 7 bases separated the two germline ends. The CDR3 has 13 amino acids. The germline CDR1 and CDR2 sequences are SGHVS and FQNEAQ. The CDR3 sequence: CASSLGLSTEAFF. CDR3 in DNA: TGTGCCAGCAGCTTAGGCTTGAGCACTGAAGCTTTCTTT. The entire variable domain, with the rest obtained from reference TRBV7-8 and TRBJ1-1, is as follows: GAGVSQSPRYKVAKRGQDVALRCDPISGHVSLFWYQQALGQGPEFLTYFQNEAQLDKSGLPSDRFFAERPEGSVSTLKIQRTQQEDSAVYLCASSLGLSTEAFFGQGTRLTVV.

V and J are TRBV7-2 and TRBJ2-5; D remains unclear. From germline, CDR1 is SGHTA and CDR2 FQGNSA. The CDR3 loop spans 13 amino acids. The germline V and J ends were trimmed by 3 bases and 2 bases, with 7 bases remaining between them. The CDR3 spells CASSFVKQETQYF. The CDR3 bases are TGTGCCAGCAGCTTTGTCAAACAAGAGACCCAGTACTTC.

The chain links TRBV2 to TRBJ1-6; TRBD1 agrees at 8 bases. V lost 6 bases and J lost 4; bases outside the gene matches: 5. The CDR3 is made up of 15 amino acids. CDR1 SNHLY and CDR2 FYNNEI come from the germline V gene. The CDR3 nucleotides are TGTGCCAGCAGCGGCAGGACAGGGTATAATTCACCCCTCCACTTT. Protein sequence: CASSGRTGYNSPLHF. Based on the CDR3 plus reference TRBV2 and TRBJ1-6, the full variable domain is EPEVTQTPSHQVTQMGQEVILRCVPISNHLYFYWYRQILGQKVEFLVSFYNNEISEKSEIFDDQFSVERPDGSNFTLKIRSTKLEDSAMYFCASSGRTGYNSPLHFGNGTRLTVT.

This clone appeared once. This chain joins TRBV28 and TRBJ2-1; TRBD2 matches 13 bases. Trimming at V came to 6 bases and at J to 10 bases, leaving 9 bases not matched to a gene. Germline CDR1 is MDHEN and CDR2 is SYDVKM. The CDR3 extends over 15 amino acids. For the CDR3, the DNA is TGTGCCAGCAGATTACTAGCGGGAGGGCCTCGGGAGCAGTTCTTC. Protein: CASRLLAGGPREQFF.

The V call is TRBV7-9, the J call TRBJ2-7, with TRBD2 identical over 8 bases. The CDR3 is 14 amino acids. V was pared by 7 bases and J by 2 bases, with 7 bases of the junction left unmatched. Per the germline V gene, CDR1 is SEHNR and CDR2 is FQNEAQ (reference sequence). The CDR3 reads CASTAAGAAYEQYF. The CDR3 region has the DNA TGTGCCAGCACCGCAGCGGGAGCGGCCTACGAGCAGTACTTC.

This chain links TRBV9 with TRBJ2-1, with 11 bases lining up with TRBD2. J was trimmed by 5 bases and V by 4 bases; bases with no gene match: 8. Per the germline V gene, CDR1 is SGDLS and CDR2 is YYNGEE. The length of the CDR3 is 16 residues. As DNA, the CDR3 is TGTGCCAGCAGCCAACGGGGGACTAGCGGTCACAATGAGCAGTTCTTC. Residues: CASSQRGTSGHNEQFF.

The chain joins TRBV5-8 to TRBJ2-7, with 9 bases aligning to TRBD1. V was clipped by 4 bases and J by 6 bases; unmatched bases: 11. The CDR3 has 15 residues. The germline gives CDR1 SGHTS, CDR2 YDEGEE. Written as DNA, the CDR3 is TGTGCCAGCAGCAGTATTCCGGGACAGGGTTCCGAGCAGTACTTC. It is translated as CASSSIPGQGSEQYF.

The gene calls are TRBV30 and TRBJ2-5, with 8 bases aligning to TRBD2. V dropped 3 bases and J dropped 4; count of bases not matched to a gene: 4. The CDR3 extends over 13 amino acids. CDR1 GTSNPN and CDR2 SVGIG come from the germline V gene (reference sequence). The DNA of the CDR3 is TGTGCCTGGAGACGGGGGGGTTTAGAGACCCAGTACTTC. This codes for CAWRRGGLETQYF.

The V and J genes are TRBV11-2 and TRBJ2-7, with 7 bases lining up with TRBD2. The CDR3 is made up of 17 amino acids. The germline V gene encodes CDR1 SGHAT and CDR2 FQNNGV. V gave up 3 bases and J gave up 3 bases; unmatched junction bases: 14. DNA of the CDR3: TGTGCCAGCAGCTTCCGAAGGAGTGGGGAGGGGAGCTACGAGCAGTACTTC. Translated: CASSFRRSGEGSYEQYF.

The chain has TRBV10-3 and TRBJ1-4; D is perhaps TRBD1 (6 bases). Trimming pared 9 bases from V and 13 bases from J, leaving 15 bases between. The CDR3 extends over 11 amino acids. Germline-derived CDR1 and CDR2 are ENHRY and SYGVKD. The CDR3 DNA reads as TGTGCCATAGGGGGGGAGGGTCCACTGTTTTTT. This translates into CAIGGEGPLFF.

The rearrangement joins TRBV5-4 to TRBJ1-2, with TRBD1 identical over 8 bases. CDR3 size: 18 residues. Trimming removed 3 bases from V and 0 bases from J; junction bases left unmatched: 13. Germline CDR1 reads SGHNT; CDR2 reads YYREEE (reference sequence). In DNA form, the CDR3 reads TGTGCCAGCAGCTACCCCGGACAGGGCGAGATTACTAACTATGGCTACACCTTC. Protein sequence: CASSYPGQGEITNYGYTF.

The CDR3: CASSEFRTSGDEQFF. The CDR3 DNA sequence: TGCGCCAGCAGTGAGTTCAGGACTAGCGGCGATGAGCAGTTCTTC. This rearrangement joins TRBV10-2 to TRBJ2-1, with 10 bases lining up with TRBD2. The CDR3 has 15 residues. V trimming: 1 base; J trimming: 8 bases; junction bases outside the gene matches: 5. In germline, CDR1 is WSHSY, CDR2 SAAADI.

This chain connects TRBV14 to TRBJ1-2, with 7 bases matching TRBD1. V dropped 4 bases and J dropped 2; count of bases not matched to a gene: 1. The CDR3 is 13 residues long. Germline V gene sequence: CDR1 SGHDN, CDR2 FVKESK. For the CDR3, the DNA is TGTGCCAGCAGCCGACAGGGAAACTATGGCTACACCTTC. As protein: CASSRQGNYGYTF.

The CDR3 loop reads CASTMTGEGYTF. The CDR3 DNA is TGTGCCAGCACCATGACAGGGGAAGGCTACACCTTC. The rearrangement links TRBV7-9 to TRBJ1-2, with 8 bases aligning to TRBD1. The CDR3 runs to 12 residues. Germline V lookup: CDR1 SEHNR, CDR2 FQNEAQ (reference sequence). J was trimmed by 8 bases and V by 7 bases; bases with no gene match: 6. Supplemented by reference TRBV7-9 and TRBJ1-2, the full variable domain reads DTGVSQNPRHKITKRGQNVTFRCDPISEHNRLYWYRQTLGQGPEFLTYFQNEAQLEKSRLLSDRFSAERPKGSFSTLEIQRTEQGDSAMYLCASTMTGEGYTFGSGTRLTVV.

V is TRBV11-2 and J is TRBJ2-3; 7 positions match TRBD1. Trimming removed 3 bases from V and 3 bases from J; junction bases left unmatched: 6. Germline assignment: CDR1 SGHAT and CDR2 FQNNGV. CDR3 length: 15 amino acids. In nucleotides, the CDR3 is TGTGCCAGCAGCTTTACAGGGGAAGGTACAGATACGCAGTATTTT. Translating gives CASSFTGEGTDTQYF.

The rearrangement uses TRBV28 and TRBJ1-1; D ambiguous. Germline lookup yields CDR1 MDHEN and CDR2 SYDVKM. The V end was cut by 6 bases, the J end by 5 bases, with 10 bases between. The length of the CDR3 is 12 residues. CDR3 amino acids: CASRGGETEAFF. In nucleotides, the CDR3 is TGTGCCAGCAGAGGTGGGGAGACTGAAGCTTTCTTT.

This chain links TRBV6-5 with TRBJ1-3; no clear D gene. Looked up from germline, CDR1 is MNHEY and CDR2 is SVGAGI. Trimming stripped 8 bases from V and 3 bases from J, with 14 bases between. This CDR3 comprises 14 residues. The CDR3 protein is CASRAEGGGNTIYF. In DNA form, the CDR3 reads TGTGCCAGCCGAGCTGAGGGAGGTGGAAACACCATATATTTT.

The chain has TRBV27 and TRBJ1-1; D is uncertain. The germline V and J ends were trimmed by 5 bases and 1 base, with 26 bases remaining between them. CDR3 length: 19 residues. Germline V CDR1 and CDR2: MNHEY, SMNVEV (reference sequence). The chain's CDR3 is CASSPLLLLETRKNTEAFF. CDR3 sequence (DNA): TGTGCCAGCAGTCCGCTTTTATTGTTGGAAACGAGGAAGAACACTGAAGCTTTCTTT.

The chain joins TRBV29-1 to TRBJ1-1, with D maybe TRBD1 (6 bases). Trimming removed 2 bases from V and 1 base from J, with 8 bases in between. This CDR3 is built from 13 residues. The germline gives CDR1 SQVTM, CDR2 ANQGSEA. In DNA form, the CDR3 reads TGCAGCGTTGAAACGACAGGGAACACTGAAGCTTTCTTT. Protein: CSVETTGNTEAFF.

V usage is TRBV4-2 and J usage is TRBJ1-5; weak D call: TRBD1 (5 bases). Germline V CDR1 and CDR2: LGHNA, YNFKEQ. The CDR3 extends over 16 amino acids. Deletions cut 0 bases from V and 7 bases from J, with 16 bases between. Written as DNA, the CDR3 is TGTGCCAGCAGCCAAGACGTCCTCGCAGGGCGGCAGCCCCAGCATTTT. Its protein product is CASSQDVLAGRQPQHF.

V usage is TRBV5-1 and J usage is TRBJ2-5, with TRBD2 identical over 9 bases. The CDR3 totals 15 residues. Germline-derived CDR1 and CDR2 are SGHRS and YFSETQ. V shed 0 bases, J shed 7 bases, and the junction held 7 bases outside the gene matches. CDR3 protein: CASSLDSGSGRTQYF. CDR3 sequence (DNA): TGCGCCAGCAGCTTGGATAGCGGGAGTGGTCGGACCCAGTACTTC.

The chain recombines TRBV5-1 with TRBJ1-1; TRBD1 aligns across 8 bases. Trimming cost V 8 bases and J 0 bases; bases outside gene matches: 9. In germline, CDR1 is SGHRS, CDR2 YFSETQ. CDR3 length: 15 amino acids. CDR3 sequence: CASYDRGGMNTEAFF. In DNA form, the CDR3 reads TGCGCCAGTTACGACAGGGGAGGGATGAACACTGAAGCTTTCTTT.